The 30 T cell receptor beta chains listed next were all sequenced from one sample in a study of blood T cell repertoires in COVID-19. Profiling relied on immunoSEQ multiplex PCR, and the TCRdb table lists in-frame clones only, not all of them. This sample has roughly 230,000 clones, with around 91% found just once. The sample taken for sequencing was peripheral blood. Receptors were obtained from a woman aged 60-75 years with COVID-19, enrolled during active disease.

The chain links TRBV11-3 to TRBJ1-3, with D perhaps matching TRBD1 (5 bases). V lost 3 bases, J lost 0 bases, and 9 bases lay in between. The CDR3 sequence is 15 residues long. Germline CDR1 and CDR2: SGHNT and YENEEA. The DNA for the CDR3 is TGTGCCAGCAGCTTGGGGGGGAACTCTGGAAACACCATATATTTT. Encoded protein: CASSLGGNSGNTIYF.

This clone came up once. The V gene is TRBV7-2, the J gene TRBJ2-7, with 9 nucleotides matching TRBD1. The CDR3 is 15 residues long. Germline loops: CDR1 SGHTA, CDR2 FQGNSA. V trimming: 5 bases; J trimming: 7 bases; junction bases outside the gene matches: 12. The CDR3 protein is CASSKLGQGLGEQYF. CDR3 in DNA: TGTGCCAGCAGCAAGCTGGGACAGGGATTGGGGGAGCAGTACTTC.

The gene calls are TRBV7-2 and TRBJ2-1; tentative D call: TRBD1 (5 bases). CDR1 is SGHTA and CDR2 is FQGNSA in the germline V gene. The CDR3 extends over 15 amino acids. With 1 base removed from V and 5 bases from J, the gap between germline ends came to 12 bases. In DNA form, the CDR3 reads TGTGCCAGCAGCTTAGGGGGCAGGGCCGACAATGAGCAGTTCTTC. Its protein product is CASSLGGRADNEQFF.

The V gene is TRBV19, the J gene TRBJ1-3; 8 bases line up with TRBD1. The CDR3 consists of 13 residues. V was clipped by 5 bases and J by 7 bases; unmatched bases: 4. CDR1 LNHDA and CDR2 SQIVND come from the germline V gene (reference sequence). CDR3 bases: TGTGCCAGTAGTCCGGACAGGGCGAACACCATATATTTT. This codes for CASSPDRANTIYF. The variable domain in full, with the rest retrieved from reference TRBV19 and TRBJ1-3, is DGGITQSPKYLFRKEGQNVTLSCEQNLNHDAMYWYRQDPGQGLRLIYYSQIVNDFQKGDIAEGYSVSREKKESFPLTVTSAQKNPTAFYLCASSPDRANTIYFGEGSWLTVV.

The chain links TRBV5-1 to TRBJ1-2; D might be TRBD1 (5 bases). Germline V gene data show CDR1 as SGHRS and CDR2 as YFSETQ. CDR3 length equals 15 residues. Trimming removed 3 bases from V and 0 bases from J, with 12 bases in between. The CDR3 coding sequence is TGCGCCAGCAGCTCGGCCCCAGGGTCTAACTATGGCTACACCTTC. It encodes CASSSAPGSNYGYTF.

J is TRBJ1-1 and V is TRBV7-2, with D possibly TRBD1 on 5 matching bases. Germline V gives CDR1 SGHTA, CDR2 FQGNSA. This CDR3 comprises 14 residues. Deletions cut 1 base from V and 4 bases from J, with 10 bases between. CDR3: CASSLDRSGTEAFF. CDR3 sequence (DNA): TGTGCCAGCAGCTTAGACAGGTCCGGCACTGAAGCTTTCTTT. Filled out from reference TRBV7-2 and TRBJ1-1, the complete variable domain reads GAGVSQSPSNKVTEKGKDVELRCDPISGHTALYWYRQSLGQGLEFLIYFQGNSAPDKSGLPSDRFSAERTGGSVSTLTIQRTQQEDSAVYLCASSLDRSGTEAFFGQGTRLTVV.

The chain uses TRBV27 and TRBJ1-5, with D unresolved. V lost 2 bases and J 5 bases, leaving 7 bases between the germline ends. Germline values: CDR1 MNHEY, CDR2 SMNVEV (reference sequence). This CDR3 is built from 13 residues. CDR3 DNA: TGTGCCAGCAGTTTAGTTGGCCATCAGCCCCAGCATTTT. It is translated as CASSLVGHQPQHF.

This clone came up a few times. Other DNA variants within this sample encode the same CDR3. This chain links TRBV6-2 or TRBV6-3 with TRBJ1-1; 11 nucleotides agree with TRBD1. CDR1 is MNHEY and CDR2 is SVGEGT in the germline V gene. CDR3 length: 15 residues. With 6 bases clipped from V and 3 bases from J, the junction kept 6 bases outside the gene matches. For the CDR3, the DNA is TGTGCCAGCAGCCTGCCGGGACAGGGGGACACTGAAGCTTTCTTT. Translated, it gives CASSLPGQGDTEAFF.

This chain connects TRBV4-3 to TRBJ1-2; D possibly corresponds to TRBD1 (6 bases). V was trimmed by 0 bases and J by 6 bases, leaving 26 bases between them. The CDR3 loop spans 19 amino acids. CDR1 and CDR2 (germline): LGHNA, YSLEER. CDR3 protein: CASSQDTPPSGGASHGYTF. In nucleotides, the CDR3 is TGCGCCAGCAGCCAAGATACCCCCCCCTCGGGGGGCGCTTCTCATGGCTACACCTTC.

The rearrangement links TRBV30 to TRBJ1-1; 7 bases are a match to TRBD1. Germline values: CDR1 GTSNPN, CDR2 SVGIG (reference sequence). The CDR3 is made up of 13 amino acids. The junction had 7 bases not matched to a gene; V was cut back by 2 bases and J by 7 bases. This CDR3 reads CAWSPTGDNEAFF. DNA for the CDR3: TGTGCCTGGAGTCCTACAGGGGATAATGAAGCTTTCTTT.

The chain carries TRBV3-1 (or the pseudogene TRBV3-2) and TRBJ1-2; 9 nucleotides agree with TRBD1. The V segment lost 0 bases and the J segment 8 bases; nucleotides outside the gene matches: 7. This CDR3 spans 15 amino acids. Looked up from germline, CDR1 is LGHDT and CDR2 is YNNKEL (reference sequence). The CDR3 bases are TGTGCCAGCAGCCAAGATAAAACAGGGGGCAGGGGCTACACCTTC. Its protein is CASSQDKTGGRGYTF.

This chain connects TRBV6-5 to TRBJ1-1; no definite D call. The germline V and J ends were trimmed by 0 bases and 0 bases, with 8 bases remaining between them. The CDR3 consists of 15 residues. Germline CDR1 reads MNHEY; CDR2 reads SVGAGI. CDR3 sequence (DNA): TGTGCCAGCAGTTACTCTGGCGGAATGAACACTGAAGCTTTCTTT. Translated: CASSYSGGMNTEAFF.

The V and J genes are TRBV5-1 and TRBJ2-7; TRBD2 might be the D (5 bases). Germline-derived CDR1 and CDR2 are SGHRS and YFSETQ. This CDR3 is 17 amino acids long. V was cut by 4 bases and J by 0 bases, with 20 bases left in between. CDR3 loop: CASSRRGGPSTSYEQYF. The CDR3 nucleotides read TGCGCCAGCAGCAGACGAGGCGGGCCTAGCACCTCCTACGAGCAGTACTTC. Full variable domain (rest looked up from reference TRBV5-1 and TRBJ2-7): KAGVTQTPRYLIKTRGQQVTLSCSPISGHRSVSWYQQTPGQGLQFLFEYFSETQRNKGNFPGRFSGRQFSNSRSEMNVSTLELGDSALYLCASSRRGGPSTSYEQYFGPGTRLTVT.

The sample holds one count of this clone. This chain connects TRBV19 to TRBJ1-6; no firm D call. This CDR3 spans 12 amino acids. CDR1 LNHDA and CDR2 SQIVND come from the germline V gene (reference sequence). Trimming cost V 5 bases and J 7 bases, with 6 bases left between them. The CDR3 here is CASSYLNSPLHF. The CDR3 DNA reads TGTGCCAGTAGTTACCTAAATTCACCCCTCCACTTT.

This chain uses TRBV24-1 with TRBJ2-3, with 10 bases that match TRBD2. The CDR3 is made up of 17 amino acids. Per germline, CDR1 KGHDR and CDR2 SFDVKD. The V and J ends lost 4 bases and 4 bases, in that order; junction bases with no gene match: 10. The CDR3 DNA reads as TGTGCCACCAGTGACCCCCCAAGCGGGGGGGCCCCAGATACGCAGTATTTT. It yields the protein CATSDPPSGGAPDTQYF.

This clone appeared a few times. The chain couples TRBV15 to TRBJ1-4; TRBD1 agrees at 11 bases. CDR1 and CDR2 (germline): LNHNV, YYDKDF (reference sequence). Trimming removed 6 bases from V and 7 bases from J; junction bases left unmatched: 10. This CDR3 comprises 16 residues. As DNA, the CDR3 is TGTGCCACCAGGTCAGGGGACAGGGGGTTTGGTGAAAAACTGTTTTTT. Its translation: CATRSGDRGFGEKLFF.

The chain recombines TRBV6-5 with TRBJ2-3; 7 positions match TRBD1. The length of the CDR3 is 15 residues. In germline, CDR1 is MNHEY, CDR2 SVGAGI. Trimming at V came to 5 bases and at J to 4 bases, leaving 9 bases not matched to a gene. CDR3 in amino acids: CASSHRDSPPDTQYF. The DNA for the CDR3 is TGTGCCAGCAGTCACCGGGACAGCCCTCCAGATACGCAGTATTTT.

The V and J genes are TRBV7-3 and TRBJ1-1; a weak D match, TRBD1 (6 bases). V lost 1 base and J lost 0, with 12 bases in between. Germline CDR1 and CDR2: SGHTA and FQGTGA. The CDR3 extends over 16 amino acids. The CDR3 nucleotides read TGTGCCAGCAGCTTAATGGGGGCAGGGCTGAACACTGAAGCTTTCTTT. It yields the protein CASSLMGAGLNTEAFF.

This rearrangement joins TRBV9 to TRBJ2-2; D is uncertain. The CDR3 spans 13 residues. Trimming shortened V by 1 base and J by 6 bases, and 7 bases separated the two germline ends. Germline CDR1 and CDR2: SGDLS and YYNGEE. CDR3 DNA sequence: TGTGCCAGCAGCGTAAGTTCGGCCGGGGAGCTGTTTTTT. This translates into CASSVSSAGELFF.

The CDR3 protein is CATSRPGGGDIDEKLFF. DNA of the CDR3: TGTGCCACCAGCCGACCGGGCGGGGGGGACATTGATGAAAAACTGTTTTTT. V gene TRBV15 combines with J gene TRBJ1-4; the D gene is possibly TRBD1 (6 bases). The CDR3 extends over 17 amino acids. V dropped 5 bases and J dropped 6 bases, with 22 bases sitting between them. Germline V CDR1 and CDR2: LNHNV, YYDKDF (reference sequence).

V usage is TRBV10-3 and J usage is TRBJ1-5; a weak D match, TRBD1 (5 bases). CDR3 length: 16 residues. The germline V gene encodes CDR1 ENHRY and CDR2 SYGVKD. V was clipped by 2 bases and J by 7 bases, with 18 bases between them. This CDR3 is CAISESPGRVGQPQHF. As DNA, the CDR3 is TGTGCCATCAGTGAGAGTCCAGGGAGGGTTGGGCAGCCCCAGCATTTT.

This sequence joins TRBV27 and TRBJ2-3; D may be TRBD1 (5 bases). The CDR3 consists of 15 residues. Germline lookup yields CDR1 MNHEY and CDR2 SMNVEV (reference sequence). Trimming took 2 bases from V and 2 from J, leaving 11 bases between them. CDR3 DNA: TGTGCCAGCAGTTTAAGGGGTATCCTCACAGATACGCAGTATTTT. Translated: CASSLRGILTDTQYF.

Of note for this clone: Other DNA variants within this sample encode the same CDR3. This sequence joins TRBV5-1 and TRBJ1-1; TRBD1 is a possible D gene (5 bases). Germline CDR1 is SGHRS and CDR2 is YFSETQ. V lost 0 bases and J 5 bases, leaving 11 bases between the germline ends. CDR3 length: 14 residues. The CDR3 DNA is TGCGCCAGCAGCTTGGGGCAGGGCGGAACTGAAGCTTTCTTT. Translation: CASSLGQGGTEAFF.

The CDR3 loop reads CASSLGQENIQYF. CDR3 DNA: TGCGCCAGCAGCTTAGGACAGGAAAACATTCAGTACTTC. The chain carries TRBV5-1 and TRBJ2-4; 7 bases are a match to TRBD1. V lost 2 bases to trimming and J lost 5 bases; unmatched junction nucleotides: 1. The CDR3 has 13 amino acids. The germline gives CDR1 SGHRS, CDR2 YFSETQ.

The CDR3 sequence: CSATYTEAFF. The CDR3 DNA reads TGCAGTGCCACCTATACTGAAGCTTTCTTT. J is TRBJ1-1 and V is TRBV20-1, with unresolved D. The CDR3 sequence is 10 residues long. The V gene's germline CDR1 is DFQATT and CDR2 SNEGSKA (reference sequence). V was shortened by 6 bases and J by 5 bases, with 7 bases between the two germline ends.

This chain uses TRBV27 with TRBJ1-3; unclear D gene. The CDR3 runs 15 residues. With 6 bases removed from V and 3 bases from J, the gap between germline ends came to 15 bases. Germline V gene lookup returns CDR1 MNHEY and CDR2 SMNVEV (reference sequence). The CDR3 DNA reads TGTGCCAGCAGCTCCGGGGAATCGGGTGGAAACACCATATATTTT. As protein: CASSSGESGGNTIYF.

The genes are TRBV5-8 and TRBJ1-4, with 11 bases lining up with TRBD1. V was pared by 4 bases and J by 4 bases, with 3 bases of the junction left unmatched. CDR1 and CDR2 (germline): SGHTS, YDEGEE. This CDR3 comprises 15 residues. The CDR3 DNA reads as TGTGCCAGCAGCGGGACAGGGGGTTATAATGAAAAACTGTTTTTT. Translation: CASSGTGGYNEKLFF.

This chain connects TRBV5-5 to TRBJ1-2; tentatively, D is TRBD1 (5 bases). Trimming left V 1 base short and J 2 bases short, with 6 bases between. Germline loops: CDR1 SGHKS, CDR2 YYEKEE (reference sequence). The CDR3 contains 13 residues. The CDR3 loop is CASSLPGNYGYTF. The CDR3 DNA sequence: TGTGCCAGCAGCTTGCCAGGGAACTATGGCTACACCTTC.

The CDR3 DNA sequence: TGTGCCAGCAGCCCTAACGCTCGGGGTTCCCAAGAGACCCAGTACTTC. Translation: CASSPNARGSQETQYF. The chain carries TRBV5-4 and TRBJ2-5, with a weak D call TRBD2 (5 bases). CDR3 size: 16 residues. V lost 4 bases to trimming and J lost 1 base, with 17 bases between them. From germline, CDR1 is SGHNT and CDR2 YYREEE (reference sequence).

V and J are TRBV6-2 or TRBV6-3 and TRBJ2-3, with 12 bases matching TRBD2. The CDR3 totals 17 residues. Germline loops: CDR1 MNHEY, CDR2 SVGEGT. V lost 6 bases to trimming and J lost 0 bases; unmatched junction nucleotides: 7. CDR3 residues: CASSRGLAGYSTDTQYF. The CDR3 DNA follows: TGTGCCAGCAGCCGAGGACTAGCGGGGTATAGCACAGATACGCAGTATTTT.